The 18 T cell receptor beta chains reported below all come from one sample, sequenced in a study of T cells and Merkel cell carcinoma outcomes. Profiled with immunoSEQ multiplex PCR; TCRdb holds only in-frame clones, not every one. The sample contains roughly 7,000 clones, 90% of which appear only once. The sequenced sample was tumor tissue from Merkel cell carcinoma. These receptor sequences come from a human donor with Merkel cell carcinoma.

The chain has TRBV6-5 and TRBJ2-1; a weak D match, TRBD2 (6 bases). Trimming pared 2 bases from V and 8 bases from J, leaving 16 bases between. The CDR3 totals 15 residues. Looked up from germline, CDR1 is MNHEY and CDR2 is SVGAGI. CDR3 DNA: TGTGCCAGCAGTTACACTAGCCTCTCGACCGATGAGCAGTTCTTC. This sequence encodes CASSYTSLSTDEQFF.

The chain recombines TRBV19 with TRBJ1-1, with D uncertain. Germline lookup yields CDR1 LNHDA and CDR2 SQIVND (reference sequence). V gave up 7 bases and J gave up 4 bases, with 13 bases separating them. The CDR3 contains 13 residues. The CDR3 region has the DNA TGTGCCAGTAAGGAGGGTCTCGGCACTGAAGCTTTCTTT. Protein: CASKEGLGTEAFF.

V gene TRBV7-3 combines with J gene TRBJ2-1; D might be TRBD1 (6 bases). V lost 1 base and J 8 bases, leaving 12 bases between the germline ends. The CDR3 runs to 14 residues. Looked up from germline, CDR1 is SGHTA and CDR2 is FQGTGA. The CDR3 loop is CASSLRGGGDEQFF. CDR3 sequence (DNA): TGTGCCAGCAGCTTAAGAGGGGGTGGCGATGAGCAGTTCTTC.

V gene TRBV4-1 combines with J gene TRBJ2-6; D perhaps matches TRBD2 (6 bases). Germline V lookup: CDR1 MGHRA, CDR2 YSYEKL. The V end was cut by 4 bases, the J end by 6 bases, with 16 bases between. This CDR3 region has 16 residues. This CDR3 is CASSLRGGIAANVLTF. The CDR3 bases are TGCGCCAGCAGCCTTCGAGGCGGGATCGCGGCCAACGTCCTGACTTTC.

The chain carries TRBV27 and TRBJ2-3, with unresolved D. The germline V gene has CDR1 MNHEY and CDR2 SMNVEV (reference sequence). This CDR3 has 16 residues. V was cut by 2 bases and J by 0 bases, with 12 bases left in between. This chain's CDR3 is CASSLVFGQSTDTQYF. The CDR3 DNA reads TGTGCCAGCAGTTTAGTCTTTGGGCAGAGCACAGATACGCAGTATTTT.

The J gene is TRBJ1-5, the V gene TRBV7-2; the D gene is possibly TRBD1 (5 bases). The CDR3 sequence is 15 residues long. CDR1 SGHTA and CDR2 FQGNSA come from the germline V gene. V was pared by 2 bases and J by 5 bases, with 13 bases between. CDR3 sequence reads: CASSLLQGTHQPQHF. The CDR3, as DNA: TGTGCCAGCAGCTTACTGCAGGGCACACATCAGCCCCAGCATTTT.

This clone was found once. The chain is built from TRBV19 and TRBJ2-2; D remains ambiguous. The CDR3 sequence is 13 residues long. The V gene lost 3 bases and the J gene lost 5 bases, with 7 bases spanning the gap. Germline V gene data show CDR1 as LNHDA and CDR2 as SQIVND (reference sequence). The CDR3 DNA is TGTGCCAGTAGTATCCTAGGTACCGGGGAGCTGTTTTTT. As protein: CASSILGTGELFF.

The chain employs TRBV29-1 and TRBJ1-4; 7 positions match TRBD1. J was trimmed by 8 bases and V by 5 bases; bases with no gene match: 11. The CDR3 spans 14 residues. CDR1 and CDR2 from the germline V gene are SQVTM and ANQGSEA. The CDR3 nucleotides are TGCAGCGTTTCAACAGGGGTGGCGGACGAAAAACTGTTTTTT. Protein: CSVSTGVADEKLFF.

This chain links TRBV7-2 with TRBJ2-7, with TRBD1 identical over 9 bases. V lost 2 bases and J lost 5; bases outside the gene matches: 1. The germline CDR1 and CDR2 sequences are SGHTA and FQGNSA. The CDR3 runs to 13 residues. The CDR3 coding sequence is TGTGCCAGCAGCTTACGGACAGGGGACGAGCAGTACTTC. This encodes CASSLRTGDEQYF.

The chain couples TRBV5-6 to TRBJ1-2; 7 positions agree with TRBD1. The germline gives CDR1 SGHDT, CDR2 YYEEEE. CDR3 length equals 15 residues. V was clipped by 0 bases and J by 8 bases; unmatched bases: 10. CDR3 region: CASSLVANRGRGYTF. As DNA, the CDR3 is TGTGCCAGCAGCTTGGTTGCGAACAGGGGAAGGGGCTACACCTTC.

The chain couples TRBV2 to TRBJ2-2, with a weak D call TRBD1 (5 bases). Germline V gives CDR1 SNHLY, CDR2 FYNNEI. CDR3 length equals 13 residues. Deletions cut 10 bases from V and 7 bases from J, with 16 bases between. This chain's CDR3 is CATLRELSGELFF. As DNA, the CDR3 is TGTGCCACCCTCAGGGAATTGAGCGGGGAGCTGTTTTTT.

The V call is TRBV19, the J call TRBJ1-1, with D unclear. CDR1 LNHDA and CDR2 SQIVND come from the germline V gene (reference sequence). The CDR3 is made up of 17 amino acids. Trimming took 1 base from V and 0 from J, leaving 15 bases between them. CDR3 loop: CASSIAPWPGMNTEAFF. CDR3 sequence (DNA): TGTGCCAGTAGTATAGCCCCCTGGCCTGGTATGAACACTGAAGCTTTCTTT.

The chain joins TRBV6-1 to TRBJ2-7; 7 bases fit TRBD2. Germline V gives CDR1 MNHNS, CDR2 SASEGT. This CDR3 has 13 amino acids. The V gene end was trimmed by 8 bases and the J gene end by 2 bases; junction bases not matched to a gene: 6. CDR3 loop: CASSGDYPYEQYV. CDR3 DNA: TGTGCCAGCTCTGGGGACTACCCCTACGAGCAGTACGTC.

The CDR3: CASSLAPGAGPDTQYF. CDR3 DNA sequence: TGTGCCAGCAGCTTGGCCCCGGGGGCGGGTCCCGATACGCAGTATTTT. The V call is TRBV5-6, the J call TRBJ2-3; the D call may be TRBD1 or TRBD2 (6 bases each). This CDR3 has 16 amino acids. V lost 0 bases and J 6 bases, leaving 17 bases between the germline ends. From germline, CDR1 is SGHDT and CDR2 YYEEEE.

The genes are TRBV7-2 and TRBJ2-1; 10 bases fit TRBD1. The CDR3 is 15 residues long. Germline V gives CDR1 SGHTA, CDR2 FQGNSA. V dropped 0 bases and J dropped 7; count of bases not matched to a gene: 3. DNA of the CDR3: TGTGCCAGCAGCTTAGCGACAGGGGGCGGGAATGAGCAGTTCTTC. It yields the protein CASSLATGGGNEQFF.

The V call is TRBV4-3, the J call TRBJ2-5; D might be TRBD2 (7 bases). Germline loops: CDR1 LGHNA, CDR2 YSLEER. The V gene lost 0 bases and the J gene lost 4 bases, with 12 bases spanning the gap. This CDR3 has 15 residues. Here the CDR3 DNA reads TGCGCCAGCAGCCAAGATTACGGGGGGCCAGAGACCCAGTACTTC. This codes for CASSQDYGGPETQYF.

CDR3 DNA: TGTGCCAGCAGCTTTTCGGGACAGGGTGTAGATACGCAGTATTTT. This codes for CASSFSGQGVDTQYF. The V call is TRBV7-6, the J call TRBJ2-3; the match to TRBD1 covers 9 bases. The V segment lost 3 bases and the J segment 5 bases; nucleotides outside the gene matches: 6. There are 15 residues in the CDR3. Germline V gene sequence: CDR1 SGHVS, CDR2 FNYEAQ.

The V call is TRBV5-4, the J call TRBJ1-4; TRBD1 matches 7 bases. The CDR3 loop spans 14 amino acids. Germline V gene sequence: CDR1 SGHNT, CDR2 YYREEE (reference sequence). J was trimmed by 8 bases and V by 4 bases; bases with no gene match: 8. CDR3 bases: TGTGCCAGCAGCCGACAGGGTCGGGAAGAAAAACTGTTTTTT. Its translation is CASSRQGREEKLFF.